These T cell receptor beta chains were read from a single sample in a study of T cells after yellow fever vaccination. TCRdb ran MiXCR on the 5' RACE reads and lists one entry per CDR3 protein. The table lists 450,000 to 550,000 distinct CDR3 sequences, less than 25% of them singletons, with around 17% in the top ten. Sample: PBMCs, taken roughly 20 days after the first yellow fever vaccination. Receptors were obtained from a man aged 18 to 29 who received the YFV17D yellow fever vaccine. Each CDR3 is given with its conserved first and last residue. Each record gives: clone size, D gene, V gene, J gene, CDR3 protein, CDR3 DNA. D genes are given only for firm matches. The size entry is marked missing in some rows and otherwise reads once, few, many or a size class.

abundance: -
d_gene: TRBD2
v_gene: TRBV4-1
j_gene: TRBJ2-1
CDR3aa: CASSQAPGLAGKGQFF
CDR3nt: TGCGCCAGCAGCCAAGCGCCGGGACTAGCGGGGAAGGGGCAGTTCTTC

abundance: few
d_gene: -
v_gene: TRBV4-3
j_gene: TRBJ2-5
CDR3aa: CASSQMSGAGETQYF
CDR3nt: TGCGCCAGCAGCCAAATGTCCGGGGCTGGAGAGACCCAGTACTTC

abundance: few
d_gene: -
v_gene: TRBV5-1
j_gene: TRBJ1-1
CDR3aa: CASSLIGRRNTEAFF
CDR3nt: TGCGCCAGCAGCTTGATCGGCCGAAGGAACACTGAAGCTTTCTTT

abundance: few
d_gene: -
v_gene: TRBV6-2/TRBV6-3
j_gene: TRBJ2-3
CDR3aa: CASSYSHRSLTTDTQYF
CDR3nt: TGTGCCAGCAGTTACTCACACAGGTCCCTCACGACAGATACGCAGTATTTT

abundance: -
d_gene: -
v_gene: TRBV7-3
j_gene: TRBJ1-1
CDR3aa: CASSLNLGEDTEAFF
CDR3nt: TGTGCCAGCAGCTTAAACCTCGGGGAGGACACTGAAGCTTTCTTT

abundance: -
d_gene: -
v_gene: TRBV4-1
j_gene: TRBJ1-2
CDR3aa: CASSQALNYGYTF
CDR3nt: TGCGCCAGCAGCCAAGCACTTAACTATGGCTACACCTTC

abundance: -
d_gene: TRBD1
v_gene: TRBV7-9
j_gene: TRBJ2-3
CDR3aa: CASSLWTGGSVTQYF
CDR3nt: TGTGCCAGCAGCTTGTGGACAGGGGGTTCGGTTACGCAGTATTTT

abundance: few
d_gene: TRBD1
v_gene: TRBV10-2
j_gene: TRBJ1-2
CDR3aa: CASKAGQGASYGYTF
CDR3nt: TGCGCCAGCAAGGCAGGACAGGGGGCTAGCTATGGCTACACCTTC

abundance: few
d_gene: TRBD1
v_gene: TRBV5-1
j_gene: TRBJ2-3
CDR3aa: CASSLGTGLGSADTQYF
CDR3nt: TGCGCCAGCAGCTTGGGGACAGGGCTTGGTTCGGCAGATACGCAGTATTTT

abundance: -
d_gene: TRBD2
v_gene: TRBV2
j_gene: TRBJ2-1
CDR3aa: CASKLAVYNEQFF
CDR3nt: TGTGCCAGCAAACTAGCGGTCTACAATGAGCAGTTCTTC

abundance: -
d_gene: TRBD1
v_gene: TRBV6-1
j_gene: TRBJ1-3
CDR3aa: CASKQGLSGNTIYF
CDR3nt: TGTGCCAGCAAACAGGGGCTCTCTGGAAACACCATATATTTT

abundance: -
d_gene: -
v_gene: TRBV5-4
j_gene: TRBJ2-2
CDR3aa: CATAQGSGTGELFF
CDR3nt: TGTGCCACAGCCCAGGGGTCAGGCACCGGGGAGCTGTTTTTT

abundance: -
d_gene: TRBD2
v_gene: TRBV2
j_gene: TRBJ2-7
CDR3aa: CASVMGGTEQYF
CDR3nt: TGTGCCAGCGTCATGGGAGGGACCGAGCAGTACTTC

abundance: -
d_gene: -
v_gene: TRBV9
j_gene: TRBJ2-6
CDR3aa: CASSVGGISSGANVLTF
CDR3nt: TGTGCCAGCAGCGTCGGAGGCATCAGCTCTGGGGCCAACGTCCTGACTTTC

abundance: -
d_gene: TRBD1
v_gene: TRBV29-1
j_gene: TRBJ2-3
CDR3aa: CSVSRDRETDTQYF
CDR3nt: TGCAGCGTCTCCAGGGACAGGGAAACAGATACGCAGTATTTT

abundance: -
d_gene: -
v_gene: TRBV28
j_gene: TRBJ2-3
CDR3aa: CASSFFLRGTDTQYF
CDR3nt: TGTGCCAGCAGTTTCTTTCTCCGAGGGACAGATACGCAGTATTTT

abundance: -
d_gene: TRBD2
v_gene: TRBV6-1
j_gene: TRBJ2-3
CDR3aa: CASSSYWRGGPSADTQYF
CDR3nt: TGTGCCAGCAGCTCCTACTGGCGGGGGGGCCCCTCAGCAGATACGCAGTATTTT

abundance: -
d_gene: -
v_gene: TRBV4-1
j_gene: TRBJ2-1
CDR3aa: CASSPIGKREGNEQFF
CDR3nt: TGCGCCAGCAGCCCTATCGGCAAACGCGAGGGCAATGAGCAGTTCTTC